This T cell receptor beta chain was profiled in a study of spatial heterogeneity in lung cancer. For the study at large: More beta-chain than alpha-chain sequences were consistently detected.

The length of the CDR3 is 15 residues. After removal of 5 bases from V and 5 bases from J, the junction contained 6 bases not matched to a gene. TCRdb re-derived calls from the 5' RACE reads in MiXCR, one entry per CDR3 protein. In the table there are around 11,000 distinct CDR3 sequences, around 5.8% of which are singletons. Time point given: sample taken at primary tumor resection. In each case, whole RNA from tumor, nontumor lung or frozen PBMC was sequenced unsorted. This clonotype came up many times. The library was built for alpha chains, so this beta chain is an off-target read and its size means little.

V and J are TRBV12-3 or TRBV12-4 and TRBJ1-6, with TRBD1 identical over 7 bases. Sequencing was performed on PBMCs, taken at surgery. This clonotype originated in a male donor with early-stage non-small cell lung cancer. The CDR3 loop reads CASSGGGSNNSPLHF. In DNA, the CDR3 is TGTGCCAGCAGTGGAGGGGGCTCGAATAATTCACCCCTCCACTTT.